These 29 T cell receptor beta chains came from one sample sequenced in a study of high-grade serous ovarian cancer treatment subgroups. The data were produced by immunoSEQ multiplex PCR, yet TCRdb's version contains in-frame clones alone and is incomplete. The sample holds roughly 12,000 clones; 75% to 90% are singletons and the top ten take about 6.1%. The tumor samples were collected prior to definitive surgery or chemotherapy. The sequenced material came from tumor tissue. These receptors came from a human donor with high-grade serous ovarian cancer.

This clone was seen only once. This rearrangement joins TRBV2 to TRBJ2-3; D possibly matches TRBD1 or TRBD2 (5 bases each). Germline-derived CDR1 and CDR2 are SNHLY and FYNNEI. The CDR3 has 14 residues. The ends were cut back, 3 bases at V and 8 bases at J, with 15 bases in the middle. CDR3 bases: TGTGCCAGCAGTGAGGGGACCTTTCCTTCTACGCAGTATTTT. This sequence encodes CASSEGTFPSTQYF.

In this sample, this clone turned up once. The chain carries TRBV28 and TRBJ1-2; D unresolved. The V and J ends lost 10 bases and 7 bases respectively, with 25 bases between them. CDR3 length: 15 residues. CDR1 MDHEN and CDR2 SYDVKM come from the germline V gene. For the CDR3, the DNA is TGTGCCACAACCTTGCGGAGGAGGAAATATAGTGGCTACACCTTC. Its translation: CATTLRRRKYSGYTF.

This rearrangement joins TRBV5-1 to TRBJ1-4; TRBD1 aligns across 11 bases. The germline V gene has CDR1 SGHRS and CDR2 YFSETQ. V lost 5 bases and J lost 7; bases outside the gene matches: 10. The CDR3 is 16 residues long. DNA for the CDR3: TGCGCCAGCAGGGAAGCACCCGGGACAGGGGGTGAAAAACTGTTTTTT. Its translation: CASREAPGTGGEKLFF.

The chain employs TRBV27 and TRBJ1-6, with unresolved D. CDR1 MNHEY and CDR2 SMNVEV come from the germline V gene (reference sequence). The CDR3 is 14 amino acids. Trimming shortened V by 7 bases and J by 8 bases, and 15 bases separated the two germline ends. The CDR3 loop is CASNRGEEDSPLHF. The CDR3 DNA reads TGTGCCAGCAACCGCGGGGAGGAGGATTCACCCCTCCACTTT.

The chain joins TRBV7-2 to TRBJ2-7, with D perhaps matching TRBD2 (7 bases). This CDR3 has 18 amino acids. The germline CDR1 and CDR2 sequences are SGHTA and FQGNSA. Trimming pared 3 bases from V and 5 bases from J, leaving 26 bases between. This CDR3 is CASSFMSPRGGRLNEQYF. In DNA, the CDR3 is TGTGCCAGCAGCTTTATGTCTCCCAGGGGAGGGAGGCTTAACGAGCAGTACTTC.

This chain joins TRBV6-1 and TRBJ2-7; TRBD2 matches at 7 bases. Germline V lookup: CDR1 MNHNS, CDR2 SASEGT. The CDR3 is made up of 15 amino acids. V shed 4 bases, J shed 4 bases, and the junction held 10 bases outside the gene matches. CDR3 DNA sequence: TGTGCCAGCAGTGTAGTATCTAGCGGAGCTTACGAGCAGTACTTC. Translating it yields CASSVVSSGAYEQYF.

The genes are TRBV7-9 and TRBJ2-5, with D perhaps matching TRBD1 or TRBD2 (5 bases each). This CDR3 spans 15 amino acids. Trimming left V 6 bases short and J 5 bases short, with 19 bases between. The germline V gene encodes CDR1 SEHNR and CDR2 FQNEAQ (reference sequence). The CDR3, as DNA: TGTGCCAGCAGTTTTACCGGGACGACGGGGGAGACCCAGTACTTC. Protein product: CASSFTGTTGETQYF.

The chain recombines TRBV5-6 with TRBJ1-2, with TRBD1 matching over 7 bases. Germline-derived CDR1 and CDR2 are SGHDT and YYEEEE. V shed 0 bases and J 5 bases; nucleotides not matched to a gene: 13. The CDR3 totals 17 residues. DNA of the CDR3: TGTGCCAGCAGCTTGGGACAGGGCTTGAGAGAAGGTTATGGCTACACCTTC. This encodes CASSLGQGLREGYGYTF.

The chain is built from TRBV18 and TRBJ2-7, with TRBD2 as a possible D gene (6 bases). CDR1 KGHSH and CDR2 LQKENI come from the germline V gene. Trimming removed 3 bases at V and 3 bases at J, with 18 bases between. CDR3 length: 16 amino acids. The CDR3 region is CASSPNAGPLLYEQYF. As DNA, the CDR3 is TGTGCCAGCTCACCTAATGCGGGACCGCTTCTCTACGAGCAGTACTTC.

This clone was seen only a few times. The genes are TRBV27 and TRBJ1-5, with TRBD1 matching over 7 bases. The V segment lost 3 bases and the J segment 2 bases; nucleotides outside the gene matches: 1. This CDR3 spans 14 amino acids. Germline CDR1 and CDR2: MNHEY and SMNVEV (reference sequence). The CDR3: CASSLQGGNQPQHF. Written as DNA, the CDR3 is TGTGCCAGCAGTTTGCAGGGGGGCAATCAGCCCCAGCATTTT.

The chain recombines TRBV9 with TRBJ1-2, with TRBD1 identical over 8 bases. The CDR3 has 17 amino acids. V lost 0 bases, J lost 0 bases, and 7 bases stayed unmatched. The germline V gene has CDR1 SGDLS and CDR2 YYNGEE. In DNA form, the CDR3 reads TGTGCCAGCAGCGTAGGGACAGGGCGGAAGACTAACTATGGCTACACCTTC. Translated, it gives CASSVGTGRKTNYGYTF.

This CDR3 reads CASSWVKAGVTQYF. The CDR3 coding sequence is TGCGCCAGCAGCTGGGTAAAGGCGGGAGTGACCCAGTACTTC. This chain connects TRBV5-1 to TRBJ2-5, with 7 bases that match TRBD2. J lost 7 bases, V lost 3 bases, and 9 bases had no gene match. The germline V gene encodes CDR1 SGHRS and CDR2 YFSETQ. The CDR3 extends over 14 amino acids.

The CDR3, as DNA: TGTGCCAGCAGCCCGGCGGGAAGGGGCTCTGGAAACACCATATATTTT. It yields the protein CASSPAGRGSGNTIYF. This chain links TRBV7-3 with TRBJ1-3; maybe TRBD1 (5 bases). The CDR3 totals 16 residues. The germline V gene has CDR1 SGHTA and CDR2 FQGTGA. Trimming removed 5 bases from V and 0 bases from J, with 14 bases in between.

The DNA for the CDR3 is TGCGCCAGCAGCTTGGCGCCAGGACCTTACGAGCAGTACTTC. Protein sequence: CASSLAPGPYEQYF. V gene TRBV5-1 combines with J gene TRBJ2-7; D unresolved. Trimming removed 0 bases from V and 4 bases from J, with 11 bases in between. Germline lookup yields CDR1 SGHRS and CDR2 YFSETQ. This CDR3 comprises 14 residues.

The chain employs TRBV7-9 and TRBJ2-7, with a possible D match to TRBD2 (6 bases). Trimming stripped 1 base from V and 6 bases from J, with 19 bases between. There are 16 residues in the CDR3. Germline CDR1 reads SEHNR; CDR2 reads FQNEAQ (reference sequence). The DNA for the CDR3 is TGTGCCAGCAGCTTAGGCGGCATGCGGGAACAGAGCGAGCAGTACTTC. As protein: CASSLGGMREQSEQYF.

The chain carries TRBV7-8 and TRBJ2-5; 8 positions agree with TRBD2. V lost 2 bases to trimming and J lost 5 bases; unmatched junction nucleotides: 7. Germline CDR1 reads SGHVS; CDR2 reads FQNEAQ. The CDR3 loop spans 15 amino acids. Written as DNA, the CDR3 is TGTGCCAGCAGCTTAAAGGGTAGCGGGAAGGAGACCCAGTACTTC. Protein: CASSLKGSGKETQYF. Together with reference TRBV7-8 and TRBJ2-5, the CDR3 gives the full variable domain: GAGVSQSPRYKVAKRGQDVALRCDPISGHVSLFWYQQALGQGPEFLTYFQNEAQLDKSGLPSDRFFAERPEGSVSTLKIQRTQQEDSAVYLCASSLKGSGKETQYFGPGTRLLVL.

The J gene is TRBJ1-5, the V gene TRBV19, with TRBD1 identical over 9 bases. V gave up 3 bases and J gave up 2 bases; unmatched junction bases: 8. The germline V gene has CDR1 LNHDA and CDR2 SQIVND (reference sequence). The CDR3 consists of 17 residues. This CDR3 reads CASSIAQQGARNQPQHF. The CDR3 DNA reads as TGTGCCAGTAGTATCGCCCAACAGGGGGCCCGCAATCAGCCCCAGCATTTT.

The chain uses TRBV5-4 and TRBJ1-3, with TRBD1 matching 7 bases. J was trimmed by 0 bases and V by 5 bases; bases with no gene match: 8. Per germline, CDR1 SGHNT and CDR2 YYREEE (reference sequence). This CDR3 has 16 amino acids. This chain's CDR3 is CASSAGQPNSGNTIYF. CDR3 DNA: TGTGCCAGCAGTGCGGGACAGCCAAACTCTGGAAACACCATATATTTT.

The chain joins TRBV19 to TRBJ1-1; D unclear. Germline assignment: CDR1 LNHDA and CDR2 SQIVND (reference sequence). The V gene lost 7 bases and the J gene lost 3 bases, with 12 bases spanning the gap. The CDR3 consists of 13 residues. CDR3 sequence: CASKNQEYTEAFF. The CDR3 DNA reads TGTGCCAGTAAGAATCAGGAGTACACTGAAGCTTTCTTT.

Written as DNA, the CDR3 is TGTGCCAGCAGTGCGACAGTTCCCCATAATGAGCAGTTCTTC. It specifies CASSATVPHNEQFF. This chain joins TRBV2 and TRBJ2-1, with a tentative D call TRBD1 (5 bases). The CDR3 loop spans 14 amino acids. Trimming took 4 bases from V and 7 from J, leaving 14 bases between them. Germline loops: CDR1 SNHLY, CDR2 FYNNEI.

This clone was counted between two and nine times. The gene calls are TRBV10-3 and TRBJ1-5; TRBD1 matches 7 bases. With V trimmed by 8 bases and J by 0 bases, 10 bases remained unmatched. This CDR3 region has 16 residues. In germline, CDR1 is ENHRY, CDR2 SYGVKD. CDR3 bases: TGTGCCATCTCCCAGGGGGGGAATTATAGCAATCAGCCCCAGCATTTT. Translating it yields CAISQGGNYSNQPQHF.

This rearrangement joins TRBV19 to TRBJ2-1, with D tentatively TRBD2 (5 bases). The CDR3 is made up of 13 amino acids. Trimming pared 6 bases from V and 4 bases from J, leaving 10 bases between. CDR1 is LNHDA and CDR2 is SQIVND in the germline V gene (reference sequence). The CDR3 sequence: CASRKSGYNEQFF. DNA for the CDR3: TGTGCCAGTAGGAAGTCGGGGTACAATGAGCAGTTCTTC.

This sequence joins TRBV18 and TRBJ2-7; TRBD2 might be the D (5 bases). The CDR3 totals 14 residues. V lost 1 base and J 0 bases, leaving 7 bases between the germline ends. The germline gives CDR1 KGHSH, CDR2 LQKENI. The CDR3 DNA reads as TGTGCCAGCTCACCACGGGGAGACTCCTACGAGCAGTACTTC. Translating gives CASSPRGDSYEQYF. Using reference TRBV18 and TRBJ2-7 for the parts outside the CDR3, the full variable domain is NAGVMQNPRHLVRRRGQEARLRCSPMKGHSHVYWYRQLPEEGLKFMVYLQKENIIDESGMPKERFSAEFPKEGPSILRIQQVVRGDSAAYFCASSPRGDSYEQYFGPGTRLTVT.

The J gene is TRBJ1-3, the V gene TRBV10-2; a possible D gene is TRBD1 (6 bases). Germline lookup yields CDR1 WSHSY and CDR2 SAAADI. CDR3 size: 19 residues. V lost 2 bases, J lost 4 bases, and 24 bases lay in between. CDR3: CASSELRGLQGPKGNTIYF. CDR3 sequence (DNA): TGCGCCAGCAGTGAGCTCAGAGGCCTCCAGGGGCCGAAAGGAAACACCATATATTTT.

The CDR3 loop reads CASSFTARGTDTQYF. Here the CDR3 DNA reads TGTGCCAGCAGCTTTACGGCTAGAGGCACAGATACGCAGTATTTT. This chain connects TRBV11-2 to TRBJ2-3; D is unresolved. This CDR3 is built from 15 residues. V lost 3 bases and J lost 1, with 11 bases in between. CDR1 SGHAT and CDR2 FQNNGV come from the germline V gene.

The chain uses TRBV12-1 and TRBJ2-5; the D segment call TRBD2 is taken from the table without a DNA check. TRBV12-1 is a pseudogene locus. The CDR3 consists of 15 residues. The CDR3 here is CASPLRTSGRETQYF. The DNA for the CDR3 is TGTGCCAGTCCTCTTCGCACTAGCGGGAGAGAGACCCAGTACTTC.

The chain uses TRBV4-1 and TRBJ2-3; 13 bases agree with TRBD2. V was pared by 2 bases and J by 2 bases, with 4 bases of the junction left unmatched. The germline V gene has CDR1 MGHRA and CDR2 YSYEKL. The CDR3 is 17 residues long. The CDR3 coding sequence is TGCGCCAGCAGCCAATTTGGGACTAGCGGGGCCACAGATACGCAGTATTTT. Its protein product is CASSQFGTSGATDTQYF.

With regard to this clone: This CDR3 is also generated by other DNA sequences in the sample. The chain joins TRBV6-6 to TRBJ1-5; no clear D gene. Trimming removed 0 bases from V and 8 bases from J, with 5 bases in between. The CDR3 sequence is 12 residues long. Germline CDR1 is MNHNY and CDR2 is SVGAGI (reference sequence). CDR3 protein: CASSYSVKPQHF. The CDR3 DNA reads TGTGCCAGCAGTTACTCGGTTAAGCCCCAGCATTTT.

V is TRBV28 and J is TRBJ1-2, with 11 bases that match TRBD1. The CDR3 spans 16 residues. Germline CDR1 is MDHEN and CDR2 is SYDVKM. The ends lost 5 bases at V and 4 bases at J; junction bases unmatched: 9. The CDR3 nucleotides read TGTGCCAGCAGTGTTACGCGGACAGGGGGCACCTATGGCTACACCTTC. This sequence encodes CASSVTRTGGTYGYTF.